This TCR beta chain was profiled in a study of T cells in Graves' hyperthyroidism and ophthalmopathy. Overall study results and limits: Most thyroid clonotypes that were expanded above 0.001 also turned up in blood.

With 8 bases clipped from V and 4 bases from J, the junction kept 11 bases outside the gene matches. Germline CDR1 and CDR2: MNHEY and SVGEGT. The CDR3 loop spans 16 amino acids. Amplification targeted TCR beta CDR3 regions from RNA transcripts. The primer set for the first-round RT-PCR of the TCR CDR3 was HTBI. TCRdb reanalysed the multiplex PCR reads using MiXCR and keeps one entry per CDR3 protein. The sample yields about 530,000 distinct CDR3 sequences, roughly 17% seen once. Turning to this clonotype: Its cognate antigen is unknown.

This sample holds PBMCs from roughly 10 ml fresh peripheral blood. Sequencing was done on a sample of blood. The chain recombines TRBV6-2 or TRBV6-3 with TRBJ2-3; 11 nucleotides match TRBD2. The source of this sequence is a woman aged 18-35 years with Graves' ophthalmopathy. CDR3 bases: TGTGCCAGCGGATCCTATACTAGCGGGAGAGCAGATACGCAGTATTTT. This translates into CASGSYTSGRADTQYF.